Presented here are 8 T cell receptor beta chains from one specimen sequenced in a study of T cell changes during pregnancy in multiple sclerosis. Some clones are missing from TCRdb's copy, which holds only in-frame ones; the method was immunoSEQ multiplex PCR. In the table there are about 98,000 clones, roughly nine tenths of which are singletons. The material sequenced was peripheral blood, taken after pregnancy. The source of these receptors is a female donor in good health, enrolled as a control in a pregnancy study.

The chain combines TRBV5-1 with TRBJ2-7, with D possibly TRBD1 on 7 matching bases. Looked up from germline, CDR1 is SGHRS and CDR2 is YFSETQ. The CDR3 spans 14 residues. V lost 0 bases, J lost 6 bases, and 13 bases lay in between. The CDR3 nucleotides are TGCGCCAGCAGCTTGGATCCAGGGGGGAGCGAGCAGTACTTC. It specifies CASSLDPGGSEQYF.

The V call is TRBV29-1, the J call TRBJ2-4; D is perhaps TRBD1 (5 bases). The V gene lost 7 bases and the J gene lost 9 bases, with 22 bases spanning the gap. The CDR3 is made up of 14 amino acids. Per germline, CDR1 SQVTM and CDR2 ANQGSEA. CDR3 nucleotide sequence: TGCAGCGCTGCAAGCCCGACAGCTTTCGGCATTCAGTACTTC. Translation: CSAASPTAFGIQYF.

The chain couples TRBV5-6 to TRBJ1-1; D possibly corresponds to TRBD1 (6 bases). V was pared by 4 bases and J by 3 bases, with 13 bases between. CDR1 and CDR2 from the germline V gene are SGHDT and YYEEEE. This CDR3 has 14 amino acids. CDR3 loop: CASSVRGPYTEAFF. In DNA, the CDR3 is TGTGCCAGCAGCGTCAGGGGACCCTACACTGAAGCTTTCTTT.

The chain links TRBV19 to TRBJ1-3; D gene ambiguous. This CDR3 is 14 amino acids long. Trimming removed 3 bases at V and 4 bases at J, with 10 bases between. The V gene's germline CDR1 is LNHDA and CDR2 SQIVND (reference sequence). The CDR3 sequence: CASSMRQKGNTIYF. CDR3 DNA: TGTGCCAGTAGTATGCGGCAGAAGGGAAACACCATATATTTT.

The gene calls are TRBV19 and TRBJ1-1; no reliable D call. The CDR3 is 12 residues long. The V gene lost 3 bases and the J gene lost 6 bases, with 8 bases spanning the gap. The germline CDR1 and CDR2 sequences are LNHDA and SQIVND (reference sequence). The CDR3 DNA reads TGTGCCAGTAGTATCGGTAATGCTGAAGCTTTCTTT. As protein: CASSIGNAEAFF.

The CDR3, as DNA: TGTGCCAGCAGTATTACAGGGGACTATGGCTACACCTTC. This translates into CASSITGDYGYTF. This chain joins TRBV27 and TRBJ1-2; TRBD1 matches at 7 bases. The junction had 3 bases not matched to a gene; V was cut back by 5 bases and J by 3 bases. CDR3 length: 13 residues. Germline loops: CDR1 MNHEY, CDR2 SMNVEV (reference sequence).

This clone has a single count. The chain employs TRBV12-2 and TRBJ2-1; TRBD2 reflects the table's D call only, with no check against the DNA. TRBV12-2 is labeled a pseudogene. This CDR3 comprises 16 residues. CDR3 residues: CASRLFRGLAYNEQFF. CDR3 bases: TGTGCAAGTCGCTTATTTAGGGGACTAGCCTACAATGAGCAGTTCTTC.

The chain carries TRBV6-6 and TRBJ2-5; D remains ambiguous. Trimming pared 0 bases from V and 1 base from J, leaving 6 bases between. The CDR3 is 14 amino acids. CDR1 is MNHNY, CDR2 SVGAGI, per germline (reference sequence). The CDR3 loop is CASSYSSGQETQYF. The DNA of the CDR3 is TGTGCCAGCAGTTACTCTTCCGGCCAAGAGACCCAGTACTTC.